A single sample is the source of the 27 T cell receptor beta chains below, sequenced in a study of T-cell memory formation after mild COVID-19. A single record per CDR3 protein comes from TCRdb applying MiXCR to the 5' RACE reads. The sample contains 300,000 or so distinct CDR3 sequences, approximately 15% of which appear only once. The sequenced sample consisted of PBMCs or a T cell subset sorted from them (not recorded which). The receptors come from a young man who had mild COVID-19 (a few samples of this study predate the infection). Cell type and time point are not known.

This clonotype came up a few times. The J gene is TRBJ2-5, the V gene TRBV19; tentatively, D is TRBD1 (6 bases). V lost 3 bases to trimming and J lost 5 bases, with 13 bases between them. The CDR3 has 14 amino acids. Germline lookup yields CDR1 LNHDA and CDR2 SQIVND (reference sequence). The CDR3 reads CASSMSGAGETQYF. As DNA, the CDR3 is TGTGCCAGTAGTATGTCAGGGGCAGGGGAGACCCAGTACTTC.

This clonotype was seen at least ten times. This chain's CDR3 is CASSLNPGTGNTEAFF. The CDR3 DNA follows: TGTGCCAGCAGCTTAAACCCCGGGACAGGGAACACTGAAGCTTTCTTT. J is TRBJ1-1 and V is TRBV7-2; TRBD1 aligns across 8 bases. In germline, CDR1 is SGHTA, CDR2 FQGNSA. V dropped 2 bases and J dropped 1; count of bases not matched to a gene: 6. This CDR3 is built from 16 residues.

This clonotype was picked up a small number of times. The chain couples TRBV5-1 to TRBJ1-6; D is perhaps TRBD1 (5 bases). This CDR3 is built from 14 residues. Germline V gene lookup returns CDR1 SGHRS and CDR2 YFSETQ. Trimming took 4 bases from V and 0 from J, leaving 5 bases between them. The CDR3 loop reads CASSDSSYNSPLHF. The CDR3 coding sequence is TGCGCCAGCAGCGACAGCTCCTATAATTCACCCCTCCACTTT.

CDR3 DNA sequence: TGTGCCATCAGTGAGATAGGGGGTGACACTGAAGCTTTCTTT. The encoded protein is CAISEIGGDTEAFF. The genes are TRBV10-3 and TRBJ1-1, with a weak D call TRBD1 (6 bases). Per the germline V gene, CDR1 is ENHRY and CDR2 is SYGVKD. Trimming stripped 2 bases from V and 3 bases from J, with 10 bases between. This CDR3 has 14 residues.

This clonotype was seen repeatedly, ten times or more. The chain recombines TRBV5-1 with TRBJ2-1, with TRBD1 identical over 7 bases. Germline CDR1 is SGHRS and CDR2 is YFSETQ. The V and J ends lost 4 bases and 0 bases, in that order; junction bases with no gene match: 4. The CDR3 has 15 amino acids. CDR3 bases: TGCGCCAGCAGCCGCAGACAGGGCTCCTACAATGAGCAGTTCTTC. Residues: CASSRRQGSYNEQFF. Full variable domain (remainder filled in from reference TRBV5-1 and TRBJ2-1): KAGVTQTPRYLIKTRGQQVTLSCSPISGHRSVSWYQQTPGQGLQFLFEYFSETQRNKGNFPGRFSGRQFSNSRSEMNVSTLELGDSALYLCASSRRQGSYNEQFFGPGTRLTVL.

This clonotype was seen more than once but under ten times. The CDR3 DNA reads TGTGCCAGCAGCATAACCCGTCAGGGTGGCTACACCTTC. Translation: CASSITRQGGYTF. The gene calls are TRBV12-3 or TRBV12-4 and TRBJ1-2; D possibly corresponds to TRBD1 (5 bases). Trimming removed 6 bases at V and 7 bases at J, with 15 bases between. This CDR3 region has 13 residues.

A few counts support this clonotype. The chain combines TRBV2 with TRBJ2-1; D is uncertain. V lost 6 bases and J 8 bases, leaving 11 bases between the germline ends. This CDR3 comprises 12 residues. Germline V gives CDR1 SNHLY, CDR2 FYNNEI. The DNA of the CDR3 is TGTGCCAGCAGAGGCTATACGGATGAGCAGTTCTTC. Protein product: CASRGYTDEQFF.

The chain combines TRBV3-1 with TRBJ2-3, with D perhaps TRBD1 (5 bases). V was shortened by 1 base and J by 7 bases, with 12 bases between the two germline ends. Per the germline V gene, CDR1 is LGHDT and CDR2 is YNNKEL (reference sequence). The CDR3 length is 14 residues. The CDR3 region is CASSQVTQGYTQYF. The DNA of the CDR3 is TGTGCCAGCAGCCAAGTTACCCAGGGTTATACGCAGTATTTT.

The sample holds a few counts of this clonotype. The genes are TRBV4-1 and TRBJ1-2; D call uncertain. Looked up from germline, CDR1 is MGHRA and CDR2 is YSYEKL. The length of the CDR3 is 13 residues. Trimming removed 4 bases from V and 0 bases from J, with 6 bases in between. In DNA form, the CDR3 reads TGCGCCAGCAGCCCACGTACTAACTATGGCTACACCTTC. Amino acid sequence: CASSPRTNYGYTF.

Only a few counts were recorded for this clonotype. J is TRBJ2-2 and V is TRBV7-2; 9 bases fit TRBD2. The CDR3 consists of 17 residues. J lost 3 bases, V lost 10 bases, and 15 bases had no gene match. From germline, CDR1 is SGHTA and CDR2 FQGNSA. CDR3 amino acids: CATAYSLAGSYTGELFF. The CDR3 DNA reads TGTGCCACAGCGTATTCCCTAGCGGGGAGTTACACCGGGGAGCTGTTTTTT.

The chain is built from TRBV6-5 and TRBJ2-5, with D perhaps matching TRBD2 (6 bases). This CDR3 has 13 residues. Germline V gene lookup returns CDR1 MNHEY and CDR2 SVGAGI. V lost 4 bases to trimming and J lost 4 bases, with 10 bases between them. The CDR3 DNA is TGTGCCAGCAGTTTCCTCGGGGGAGAGACCCAGTACTTC. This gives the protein CASSFLGGETQYF.

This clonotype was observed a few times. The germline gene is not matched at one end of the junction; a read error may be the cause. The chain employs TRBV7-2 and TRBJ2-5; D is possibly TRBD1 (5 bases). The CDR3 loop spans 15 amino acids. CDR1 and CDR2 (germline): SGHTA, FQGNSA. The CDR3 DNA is TGTGCCAGCAGATTAGGCGACCGTGGTGGGGCAGTTTGGTACTTC. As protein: CASRLGDRGGAVWYF.

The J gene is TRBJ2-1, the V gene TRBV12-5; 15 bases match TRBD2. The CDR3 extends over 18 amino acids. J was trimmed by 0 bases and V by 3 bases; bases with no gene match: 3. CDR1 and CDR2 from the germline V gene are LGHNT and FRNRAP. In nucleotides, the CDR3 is TGTGCTAGTGGTTTTGGGACTAGCGGGGGGAGCTCCTACAATGAGCAGTTCTTC. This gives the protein CASGFGTSGGSSYNEQFF.

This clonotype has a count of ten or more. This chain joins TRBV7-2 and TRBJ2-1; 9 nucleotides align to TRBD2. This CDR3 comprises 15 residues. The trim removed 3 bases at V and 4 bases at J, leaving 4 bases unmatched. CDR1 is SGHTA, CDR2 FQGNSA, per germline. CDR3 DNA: TGTGCCAGCAGCTTTAGCGGGGGCCCTTACAATGAGCAGTTCTTC. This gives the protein CASSFSGGPYNEQFF.

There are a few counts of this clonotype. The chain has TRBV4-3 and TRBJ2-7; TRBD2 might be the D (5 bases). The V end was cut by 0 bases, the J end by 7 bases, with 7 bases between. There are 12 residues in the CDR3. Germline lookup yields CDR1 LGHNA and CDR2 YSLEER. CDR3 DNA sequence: TGCGCCAGCAGCCAAGATCGGAGGGAGCAGTACTTC. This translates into CASSQDRREQYF.

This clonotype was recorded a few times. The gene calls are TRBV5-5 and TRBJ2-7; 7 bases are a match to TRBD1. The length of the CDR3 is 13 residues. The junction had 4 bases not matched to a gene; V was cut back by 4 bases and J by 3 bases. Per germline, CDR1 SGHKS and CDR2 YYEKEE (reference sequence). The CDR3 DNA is TGTGCCAGCAGCCGGGACAGCTACTACGAGCAGTACTTC. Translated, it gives CASSRDSYYEQYF.

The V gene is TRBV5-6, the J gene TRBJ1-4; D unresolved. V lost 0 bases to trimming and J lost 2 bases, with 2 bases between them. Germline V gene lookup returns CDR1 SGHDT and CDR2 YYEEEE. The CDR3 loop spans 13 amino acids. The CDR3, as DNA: TGTGCCAGCAGCTTGGGGACTAATGAAAAACTGTTTTTT. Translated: CASSLGTNEKLFF.

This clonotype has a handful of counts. DNA for the CDR3: TGTGCCAGCAGCCAAGAGGGGACAGTCGTTTACTATGGCTACACCTTC. It is translated as CASSQEGTVVYYGYTF. The V call is TRBV4-2, the J call TRBJ1-2; the match to TRBD1 covers 7 bases. CDR3 length: 16 amino acids. The V gene's germline CDR1 is LGHNA and CDR2 YNFKEQ. The trim removed 0 bases at V and 3 bases at J, leaving 7 bases unmatched.

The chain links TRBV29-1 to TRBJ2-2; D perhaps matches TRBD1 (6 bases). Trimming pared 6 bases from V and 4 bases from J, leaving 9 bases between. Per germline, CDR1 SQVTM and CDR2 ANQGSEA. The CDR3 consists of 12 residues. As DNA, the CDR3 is TGCAGCGTGGGGACATTCACCGGGGAGCTGTTTTTT. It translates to CSVGTFTGELFF.

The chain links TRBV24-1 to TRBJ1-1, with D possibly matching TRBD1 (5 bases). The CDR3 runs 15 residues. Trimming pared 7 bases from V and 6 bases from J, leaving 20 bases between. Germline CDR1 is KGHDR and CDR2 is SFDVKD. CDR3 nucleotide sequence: TGTGCCACCAGAGGGGATACCGGGGGAGCTTCTGAAGCTTTCTTT. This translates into CATRGDTGGASEAFF.

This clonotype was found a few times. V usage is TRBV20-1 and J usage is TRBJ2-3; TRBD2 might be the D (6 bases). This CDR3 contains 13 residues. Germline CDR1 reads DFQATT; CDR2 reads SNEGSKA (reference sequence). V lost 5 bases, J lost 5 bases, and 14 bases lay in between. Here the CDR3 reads CSAQVRGIDTQYF. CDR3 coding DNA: TGCAGTGCTCAGGTCCGGGGGATAGATACGCAGTATTTT.

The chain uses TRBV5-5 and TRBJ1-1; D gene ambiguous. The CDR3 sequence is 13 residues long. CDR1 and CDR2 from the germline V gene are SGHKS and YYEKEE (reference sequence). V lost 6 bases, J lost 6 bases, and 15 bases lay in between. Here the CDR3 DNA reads TGTGCCAGCAACTTCGGCGGGCTCGCTGAAGCTTTCTTT. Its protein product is CASNFGGLAEAFF. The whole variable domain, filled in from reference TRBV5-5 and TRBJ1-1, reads DAGVTQSPTHLIKTRGQQVTLRCSPISGHKSVSWYQQVLGQGPQFIFQYYEKEERGRGNFPDRFSARQFPNYSSELNVNALLLGDSALYLCASNFGGLAEAFFGQGTRLTVV.

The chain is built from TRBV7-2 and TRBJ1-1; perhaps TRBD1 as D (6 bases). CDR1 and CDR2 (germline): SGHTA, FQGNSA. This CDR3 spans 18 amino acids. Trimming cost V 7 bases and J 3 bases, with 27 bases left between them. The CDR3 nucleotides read TGTGCCAGCACGATAGTAAGGGGGATTGGGCTAGGGGACACTGAAGCTTTCTTT. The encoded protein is CASTIVRGIGLGDTEAFF.

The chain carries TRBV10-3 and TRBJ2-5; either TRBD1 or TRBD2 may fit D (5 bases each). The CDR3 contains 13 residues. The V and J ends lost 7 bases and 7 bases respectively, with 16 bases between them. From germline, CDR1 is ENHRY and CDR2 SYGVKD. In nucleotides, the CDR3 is TGTGCCATCAAGGGGCCCAGGGACGGGACCCAGTACTTC. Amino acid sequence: CAIKGPRDGTQYF.

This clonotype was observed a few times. CDR3 protein: CASSQTVGLEKLFF. In nucleotides, the CDR3 is TGTGCCAGCAGTCAGACAGTCGGTCTTGAAAAACTGTTTTTT. The genes are TRBV28 and TRBJ1-4, with D perhaps TRBD1 (5 bases). The germline CDR1 and CDR2 sequences are MDHEN and SYDVKM. V shed 5 bases and J shed 7 bases, with 14 bases lying between them. There are 14 residues in the CDR3.

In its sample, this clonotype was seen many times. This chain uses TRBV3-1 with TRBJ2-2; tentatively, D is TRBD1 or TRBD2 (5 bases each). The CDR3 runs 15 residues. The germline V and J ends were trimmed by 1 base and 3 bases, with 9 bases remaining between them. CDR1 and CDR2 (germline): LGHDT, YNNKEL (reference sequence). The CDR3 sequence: CASSQVGTYTGELFF. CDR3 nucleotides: TGTGCCAGCAGCCAAGTGGGGACCTACACCGGGGAGCTGTTTTTT.

The CDR3 DNA is TGTGCCAGCAGTTTCGGGACGGGGTATAATTCACCCCTCCACTTT. Translating it yields CASSFGTGYNSPLHF. The J gene is TRBJ1-6, the V gene TRBV6-6, with D perhaps matching TRBD1 (5 bases). There are 15 residues in the CDR3. Germline-derived CDR1 and CDR2 are MNHNY and SVGAGI (reference sequence). The germline V and J ends were trimmed by 4 bases and 4 bases, with 11 bases remaining between them.